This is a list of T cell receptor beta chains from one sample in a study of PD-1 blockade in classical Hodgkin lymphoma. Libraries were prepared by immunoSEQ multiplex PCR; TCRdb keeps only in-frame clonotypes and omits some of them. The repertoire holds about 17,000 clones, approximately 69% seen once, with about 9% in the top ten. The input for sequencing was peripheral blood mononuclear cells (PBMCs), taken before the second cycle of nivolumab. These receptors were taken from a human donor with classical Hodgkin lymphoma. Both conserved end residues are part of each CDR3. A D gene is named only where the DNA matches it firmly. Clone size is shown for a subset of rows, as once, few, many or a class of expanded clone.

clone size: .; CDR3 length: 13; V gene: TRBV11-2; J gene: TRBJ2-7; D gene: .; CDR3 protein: CASSLQGDYEQYF; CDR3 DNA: TGTGCCAGCAGCTTACAGGGAGATTACGAGCAGTACTTC
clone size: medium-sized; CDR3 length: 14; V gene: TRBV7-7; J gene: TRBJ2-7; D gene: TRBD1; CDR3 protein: CASSPGTGGGEQYF; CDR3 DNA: TGTGCCAGCAGCCCAGGGACAGGGGGAGGCGAGCAGTACTTC
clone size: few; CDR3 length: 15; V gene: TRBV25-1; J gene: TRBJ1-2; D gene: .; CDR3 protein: CASSEYEQPYRGYTF; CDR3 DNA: TGTGCCAGCAGTGAATATGAACAGCCTTATAGGGGCTACACCTTC
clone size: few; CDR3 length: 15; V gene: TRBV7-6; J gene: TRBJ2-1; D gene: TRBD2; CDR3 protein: CASSLGSGSYNEQFF; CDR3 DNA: TGTGCCAGCAGCTTAGGTAGCGGGAGTTACAATGAGCAGTTCTTC
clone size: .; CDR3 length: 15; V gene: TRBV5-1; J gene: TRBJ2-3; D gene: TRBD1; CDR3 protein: CASSLGQGGGDTQYF; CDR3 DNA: TGCGCCAGCAGCTTGGGACAGGGGGGTGGAGATACGCAGTATTTT
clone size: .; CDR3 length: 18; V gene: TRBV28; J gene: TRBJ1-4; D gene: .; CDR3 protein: CASSFWVGGQGTNEKLFF; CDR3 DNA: TGTGCCAGCAGTTTCTGGGTTGGGGGCCAGGGGACTAATGAAAAACTGTTTTTT
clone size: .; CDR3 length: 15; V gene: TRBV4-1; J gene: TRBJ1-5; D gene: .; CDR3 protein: CASSQDRVPNQPQHF; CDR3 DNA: TGCGCCAGCAGCCAGGACCGGGTCCCCAATCAGCCCCAGCATTTT
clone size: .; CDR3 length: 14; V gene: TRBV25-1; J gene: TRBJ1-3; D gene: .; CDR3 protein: CASSKAGTGNTIYF; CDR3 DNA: TGTGCCAGCAGTAAAGCGGGGACCGGAAACACCATATATTTT
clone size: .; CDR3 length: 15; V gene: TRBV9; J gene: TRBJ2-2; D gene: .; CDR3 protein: CASSGRGARTGELFF; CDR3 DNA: TGTGCCAGCAGCGGCAGGGGGGCGCGCACCGGGGAGCTGTTTTTT
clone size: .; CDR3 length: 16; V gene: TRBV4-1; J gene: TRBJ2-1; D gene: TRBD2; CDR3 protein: CASSQMRLAGYNEQFF; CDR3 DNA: TGCGCCAGCAGCCAAATGCGGCTAGCGGGGTACAATGAGCAGTTCTTC
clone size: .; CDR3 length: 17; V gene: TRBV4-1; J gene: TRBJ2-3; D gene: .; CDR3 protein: CASSQGRLGQATDTQYF; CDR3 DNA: TGCGCCAGCAGCCAAGGCCGGTTGGGGCAGGCCACAGATACGCAGTATTTT
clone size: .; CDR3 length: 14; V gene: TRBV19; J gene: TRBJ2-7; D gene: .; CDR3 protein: CASSISRGVREQYF; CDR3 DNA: TGTGCCAGTAGTATCTCCAGGGGCGTTCGCGAGCAGTACTTC
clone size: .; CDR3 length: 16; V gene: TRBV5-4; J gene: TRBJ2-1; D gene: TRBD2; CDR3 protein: CASSSLAGVFDNEQFF; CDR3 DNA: TGTGCCAGCAGCTCCCTAGCGGGAGTATTTGATAATGAGCAGTTCTTC
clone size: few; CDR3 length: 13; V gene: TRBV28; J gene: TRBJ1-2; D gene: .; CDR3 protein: CASTQLRGEGYTF; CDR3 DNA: TGTGCCAGCACCCAATTGAGAGGGGAGGGCTACACCTTC
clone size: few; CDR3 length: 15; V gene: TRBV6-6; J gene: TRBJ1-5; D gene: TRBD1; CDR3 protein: CASSRGTGRNQPQHF; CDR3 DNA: TGTGCCAGCAGCAGGGGGACAGGGCGCAATCAGCCCCAGCATTTT
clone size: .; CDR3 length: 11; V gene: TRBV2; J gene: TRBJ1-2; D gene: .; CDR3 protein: CASTVGYGYTF; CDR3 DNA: TGTGCCAGCACCGTCGGCTATGGCTACACCTTC